This is a list of T cell receptor beta chains from one sample in a study of T cells in Graves' hyperthyroidism and ophthalmopathy. One entry per CDR3 protein results from TCRdb running MiXCR on the multiplex PCR reads. This table has 300,000 to 450,000 distinct CDR3 sequences, more than 13% appearing once. Sequenced: blood. These receptors came from a woman aged 30 to 39 with Graves' hyperthyroidism. CDR3s include the opening cysteine and the closing phenylalanine or tryptophan. The D gene is left open where the match is weak. Not every row has a clone size; where given, it reads once, few, many or a size class.

CDR3 protein	CDR3 DNA	CDR3 length	V gene	J gene	D gene	clone size
CATDGGVYNEQFF	TGTGCCACCGATGGAGGGGTATACAATGAGCAGTTCTTC	13	TRBV15	TRBJ2-1	.	few
CASSVDRANEKLFF	TGTGCCAGCAGCGTGGACAGGGCGAATGAAAAACTGTTTTTT	14	TRBV2	TRBJ1-4	TRBD1	many
CASSKGTGRETQYF	TGTGCCAGCAGCAAAGGGACAGGGAGAGAGACCCAGTACTTC	14	TRBV11-2	TRBJ2-5	TRBD1	many
CVSSVTGDGYTF	TGTGTCAGCAGTGTTACAGGGGATGGCTACACCTTC	12	TRBV25-1	TRBJ1-2	TRBD1	.
CASRLFSTAIYQPQHF	TGTGCCAGTAGGTTATTCTCCACCGCGATATATCAGCCCCAGCATTTT	16	TRBV19	TRBJ1-5	.	.
CASSSGLERAGELFF	TGTGCCAGCAGCTCGGGCCTAGAGCGCGCCGGGGAGCTGTTTTTT	15	TRBV13	TRBJ2-2	.	many
CASSGDRPFLAGEETQYF	TGTGCCAGCAGCGGTGACAGGCCATTCCTAGCGGGAGAAGAGACCCAGTACTTC	18	TRBV9	TRBJ2-5	TRBD2	.
CSATRVGGGHQETQYF	TGCAGTGCTACCCGCGTCGGAGGGGGCCACCAAGAGACCCAGTACTTC	16	TRBV20-1	TRBJ2-5	.	once
CASSDGQGASEAFF	TGTGCCAGCAGTGACGGACAGGGGGCTAGTGAAGCTTTCTTT	14	TRBV6-1	TRBJ1-1	TRBD1	many
CASSQFYAGGLGGTQFF	TGCGCCAGCAGCCAATTTTACGCGGGAGGCCTGGGGGGGACCCAGTTCTTC	17	TRBV4-1	TRBJ2-1	TRBD2	once
CASSQQDSTYEQYF	TGTGCCAGCAGCCAGCAGGACAGTACCTACGAGCAGTACTTC	14	TRBV3-1	TRBJ2-7	.	many
CASRTGFGELFF	TGTGCCAGCAGAACAGGGTTCGGGGAGCTGTTTTTT	12	TRBV12-3/TRBV12-4	TRBJ2-2	.	many
CASSRGSTGELFF	TGCGCCAGCAGCCGGGGGTCCACCGGGGAGCTGTTTTTT	13	TRBV5-1	TRBJ2-2	.	many
CASKGQGAREQYF	TGTGCCAGTAAGGGACAGGGGGCGAGAGAGCAGTACTTC	13	TRBV28	TRBJ2-7	TRBD1	few
CASSLGPAQYEQYF	TGTGCCAGCAGCTTAGGCCCAGCTCAGTACGAGCAGTACTTC	14	TRBV7-9	TRBJ2-7	.	few
CSAREREKLNEQFF	TGCAGTGCTAGAGAGCGGGAGAAACTCAATGAGCAGTTCTTC	14	TRBV20-1	TRBJ2-1	TRBD2	many
CASTPGQGETQYF	TGTGCCAGCACCCCGGGGCAGGGTGAGACCCAGTACTTC	13	TRBV6-1	TRBJ2-5	.	.
CASSLGTGGSFGTIYF	TGTGCCAGCAGCTTAGGGACAGGGGGCTCCTTCGGCACCATATATTTT	16	TRBV11-2	TRBJ1-3	TRBD1	few
CASSYRGSYTF	TGTGCCAGCAGTTACAGGGGAAGCTACACCTTC	11	TRBV6-6	TRBJ1-2	.	many
CASTPGGLDTEAFF	TGCGCCAGCACCCCAGGGGGCCTCGACACTGAAGCTTTCTTT	14	TRBV5-1	TRBJ1-1	TRBD1	many
CSVRDTQRGGLLYGYTF	TGCAGCGTCCGGGACACCCAAAGGGGGGGTTTACTCTATGGCTACACCTTC	17	TRBV29-1	TRBJ1-2	.	.
CATSDASPGGYEQYF	TGTGCCACCAGTGACGCCTCCCCGGGGGGCTACGAGCAGTACTTC	15	TRBV24-1	TRBJ2-7	TRBD2	.
CASRGTGGLETQYF	TGTGCCAGCAGAGGGACAGGGGGGCTGGAGACCCAGTACTTC	14	TRBV28	TRBJ2-5	TRBD1	many
CASSEFGQGAGNTIYF	TGTGCCAGCAGTGAATTTGGTCAGGGCGCTGGAAACACCATATATTTT	16	TRBV28	TRBJ1-3	.	many
CASSFRGSTLAKNIQYF	TGTGCCAGTAGCTTCCGAGGGTCTACTCTAGCCAAAAACATTCAGTACTTC	17	TRBV19	TRBJ2-4	.	.
CASSQGPTSASYEQYF	TGCGCCAGCAGCCAAGGCCCCACGAGCGCTTCCTACGAGCAGTACTTC	16	TRBV4-1	TRBJ2-7	.	.
CASSDDRGAGYGYTF	TGTGCCAGCAGTGATGACAGGGGGGCTGGCTATGGCTACACCTTC	15	TRBV6-1	TRBJ1-2	TRBD1	.
CASSFAGSDTGELFF	TGTGCCAGCAGCTTTGCAGGGTCGGACACCGGGGAGCTGTTTTTT	15	TRBV5-5	TRBJ2-2	.	.
CASSFDSGGTDTQYF	TGTGCCAGCAGCTTCGATAGTGGCGGCACAGATACGCAGTATTTT	15	TRBV7-2	TRBJ2-3	.	.
CASSEMGTVSSYNEQFF	TGTGCCAGCAGTGAAATGGGGACAGTAAGCTCCTACAATGAGCAGTTCTTC	17	TRBV2	TRBJ2-1	TRBD1	.
CAWSGGQRYSGNTIYF	TGTGCCTGGAGTGGGGGACAGCGATACTCTGGAAACACCATATATTTT	16	TRBV30	TRBJ1-3	TRBD1	many
CASSADRGGPYNSPLHF	TGTGCCAGCAGCGCCGACAGGGGTGGGCCCTATAATTCACCCCTCCACTTT	17	TRBV5-6	TRBJ1-6	TRBD1	.
CASTTGNEQFF	TGTGCCAGCACGACGGGGAATGAGCAGTTCTTC	11	TRBV7-9	TRBJ2-1	.	many
CASSQRRDSSFQETQYF	TGTGCCAGCAGCCAGAGACGGGACTCCTCTTTCCAAGAGACCCAGTACTTC	17	TRBV3-1	TRBJ2-5	.	many
CASSLMRTVNMNTEAFF	TGTGCCAGCAGCTTAATGAGGACAGTGAACATGAACACTGAAGCTTTCTTT	17	TRBV11-2	TRBJ1-1	.	many
CATSDPRDSNQPQHF	TGTGCCACCAGTGATCCCCGGGACAGCAATCAGCCCCAGCATTTT	15	TRBV24-1	TRBJ1-5	.	.
CASSYSNRKYEQYF	TGTGCCAGCAGTTACTCGAACAGAAAATACGAGCAGTACTTC	14	TRBV6-2/TRBV6-3	TRBJ2-7	.	many